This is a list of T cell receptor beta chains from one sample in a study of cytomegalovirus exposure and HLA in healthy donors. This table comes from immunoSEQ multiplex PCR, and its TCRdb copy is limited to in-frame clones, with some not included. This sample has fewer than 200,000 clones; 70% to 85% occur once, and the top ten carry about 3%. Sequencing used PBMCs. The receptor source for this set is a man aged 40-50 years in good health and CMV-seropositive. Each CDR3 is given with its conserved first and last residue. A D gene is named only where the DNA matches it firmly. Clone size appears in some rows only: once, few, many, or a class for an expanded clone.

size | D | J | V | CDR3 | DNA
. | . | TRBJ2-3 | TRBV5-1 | CASLRAGSTDTQYF | TGCGCCAGCCTAAGGGCAGGGAGCACAGATACGCAGTATTTT
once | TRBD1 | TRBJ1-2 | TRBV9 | CASSVNGQGGSGYTF | TGTGCCAGCAGCGTAAATGGACAGGGGGGGAGTGGCTACACCTTC
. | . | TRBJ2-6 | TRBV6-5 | CASRSSGANVLTF | TGTGCCAGCAGGAGTTCTGGGGCCAACGTCCTGACTTTC
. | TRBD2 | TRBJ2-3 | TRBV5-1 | CASRMGLAGSTDTQYF | TGCGCCAGCAGGATGGGACTAGCGGGTTCCACAGATACGCAGTATTTT
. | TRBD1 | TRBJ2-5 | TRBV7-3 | CASSTTGGRQETQYF | TGTGCCAGCAGCACGACAGGGGGCCGGCAAGAGACCCAGTACTTC
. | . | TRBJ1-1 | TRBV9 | CASTQGPAGGEAFF | TGTGCCAGCACCCAGGGACCCGCCGGGGGGGAAGCTTTCTTT
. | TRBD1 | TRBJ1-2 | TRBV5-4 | CASSATGGYGYTF | TGTGCCAGCAGCGCGACAGGGGGTTATGGCTACACCTTC
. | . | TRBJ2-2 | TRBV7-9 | CASTMAGGGNTGELFF | TGTGCCAGCACCATGGCAGGAGGCGGGAACACCGGGGAGCTGTTTTTT
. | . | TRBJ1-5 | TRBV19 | CASSSDRPNQPQHF | TGTGCCAGTAGTAGCGACAGGCCGAATCAGCCCCAGCATTTT
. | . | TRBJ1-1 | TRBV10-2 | CASSLLQVLNTEAFF | TGCGCCAGCAGCCTTTTGCAGGTGCTGAACACTGAAGCTTTCTTT
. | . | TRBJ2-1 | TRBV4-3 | CASSQDRTPYNEQFF | TGCGCCAGCAGCCAAGATCGCACACCTTACAATGAGCAGTTCTTC
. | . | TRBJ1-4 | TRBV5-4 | CASSHGQNNEKLFF | TGTGCCAGCAGCCATGGACAGAATAATGAAAAACTGTTTTTT
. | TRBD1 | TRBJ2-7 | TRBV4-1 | CASSPTGVGGWEQYF | TGCGCCAGCAGCCCTACAGGGGTAGGGGGCTGGGAGCAGTACTTC
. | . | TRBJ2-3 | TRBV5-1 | CASSLDGDKTDTQYF | TGCGCCAGCAGCTTGGACGGTGACAAGACAGATACGCAGTATTTT
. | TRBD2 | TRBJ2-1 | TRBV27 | CASALGGREGTEQFF | TGTGCCAGCGCCCTCGGAGGGCGGGAGGGCACTGAGCAGTTCTTC
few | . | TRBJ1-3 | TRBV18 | CASGETGHSGNTIYF | TGTGCCAGCGGTGAAACAGGGCACTCTGGAAACACCATATATTTT
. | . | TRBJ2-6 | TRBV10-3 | CAISDAGSAVGANVLTF | TGTGCCATCAGTGATGCAGGGTCGGCGGTTGGGGCCAACGTCCTGACTTTC
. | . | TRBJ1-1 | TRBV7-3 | CASSLGGGLLFF | TGTGCCAGCAGCTTAGGGGGGGGTCTTCTTTTCTTT
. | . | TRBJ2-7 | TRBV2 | CASSENEGLSSYEQYF | TGTGCCAGCAGTGAAAATGAGGGTTTGAGCTCCTACGAGCAGTACTTC
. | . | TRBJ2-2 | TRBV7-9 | CAGSLGSYNTGELFF | TGTGCCGGCAGCTTAGGCAGTTACAACACCGGGGAGCTGTTTTTT
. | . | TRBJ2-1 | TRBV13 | CASSSTGSNEQFF | TGTGCCAGCAGCTCCACAGGGTCCAATGAGCAGTTCTTC
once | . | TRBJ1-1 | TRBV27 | CASKVRVNTEVFF | TGTGCCAGCAAGGTCAGGGTGAACACTGAAGTTTTCTTT
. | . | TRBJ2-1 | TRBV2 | CASSEREPSYNEQFF | TGTGCCAGCAGTGAAAGGGAGCCTTCCTACAATGAGCAGTTCTTC
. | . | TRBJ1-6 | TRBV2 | CASSGQPSPLHF | TGTGCCAGCAGTGGACAGCCCTCACCCCTCCACTTT
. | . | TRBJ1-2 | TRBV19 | CASSITRIDYGYTF | TGTGCCAGTAGTATCACCAGGATTGACTATGGCTACACCTTC
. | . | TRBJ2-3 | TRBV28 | CASSLGQGQGTQYF | TGTGCCAGCAGTTTGGGTCAGGGGCAGGGTACGCAGTATTTT
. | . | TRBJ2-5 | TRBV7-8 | CASSRSGEETQYF | TGTGCCAGCAGCCGGAGCGGAGAAGAGACCCAGTACTTC